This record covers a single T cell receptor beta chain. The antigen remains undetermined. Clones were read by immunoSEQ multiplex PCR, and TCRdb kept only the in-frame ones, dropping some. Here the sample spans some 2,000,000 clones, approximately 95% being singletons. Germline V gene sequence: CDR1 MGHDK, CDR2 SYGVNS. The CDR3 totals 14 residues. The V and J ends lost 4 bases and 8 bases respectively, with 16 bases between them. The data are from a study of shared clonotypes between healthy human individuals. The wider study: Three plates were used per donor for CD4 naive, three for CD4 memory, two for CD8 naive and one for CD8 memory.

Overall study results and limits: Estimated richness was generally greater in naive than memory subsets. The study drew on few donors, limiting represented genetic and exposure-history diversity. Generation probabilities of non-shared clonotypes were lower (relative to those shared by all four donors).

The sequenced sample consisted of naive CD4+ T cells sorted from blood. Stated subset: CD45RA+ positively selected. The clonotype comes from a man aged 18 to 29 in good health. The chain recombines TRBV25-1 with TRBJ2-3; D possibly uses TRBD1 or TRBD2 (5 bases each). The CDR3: CASSGGWGKGTQYF. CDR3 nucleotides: TGTGCCAGCAGTGGGGGTTGGGGGAAAGGTACGCAGTATTTT.